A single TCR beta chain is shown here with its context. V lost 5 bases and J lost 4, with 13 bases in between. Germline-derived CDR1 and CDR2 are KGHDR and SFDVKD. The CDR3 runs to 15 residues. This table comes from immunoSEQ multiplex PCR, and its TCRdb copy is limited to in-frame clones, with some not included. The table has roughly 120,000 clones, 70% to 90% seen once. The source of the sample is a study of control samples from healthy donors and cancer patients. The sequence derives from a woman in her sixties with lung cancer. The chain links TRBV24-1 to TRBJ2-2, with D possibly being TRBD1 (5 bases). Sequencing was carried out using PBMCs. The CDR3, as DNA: TGTGCCACCAGTGTAGCAGGGTCTTCCACCGGGGAGCTGTTTTTT. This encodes CATSVAGSSTGELFF.